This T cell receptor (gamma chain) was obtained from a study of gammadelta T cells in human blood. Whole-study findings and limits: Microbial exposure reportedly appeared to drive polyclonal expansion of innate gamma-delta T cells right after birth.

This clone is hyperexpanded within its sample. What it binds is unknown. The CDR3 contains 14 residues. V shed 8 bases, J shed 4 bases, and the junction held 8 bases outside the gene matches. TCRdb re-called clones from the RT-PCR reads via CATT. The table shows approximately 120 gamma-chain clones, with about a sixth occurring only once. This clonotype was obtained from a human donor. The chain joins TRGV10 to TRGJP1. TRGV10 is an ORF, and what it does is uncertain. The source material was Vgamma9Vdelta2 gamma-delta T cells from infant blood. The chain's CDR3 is CAAWDYGTGWFKIF. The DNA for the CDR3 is TGTGCTGCGTGGGATTATGGCACTGGTTGGTTCAAGATATTT.